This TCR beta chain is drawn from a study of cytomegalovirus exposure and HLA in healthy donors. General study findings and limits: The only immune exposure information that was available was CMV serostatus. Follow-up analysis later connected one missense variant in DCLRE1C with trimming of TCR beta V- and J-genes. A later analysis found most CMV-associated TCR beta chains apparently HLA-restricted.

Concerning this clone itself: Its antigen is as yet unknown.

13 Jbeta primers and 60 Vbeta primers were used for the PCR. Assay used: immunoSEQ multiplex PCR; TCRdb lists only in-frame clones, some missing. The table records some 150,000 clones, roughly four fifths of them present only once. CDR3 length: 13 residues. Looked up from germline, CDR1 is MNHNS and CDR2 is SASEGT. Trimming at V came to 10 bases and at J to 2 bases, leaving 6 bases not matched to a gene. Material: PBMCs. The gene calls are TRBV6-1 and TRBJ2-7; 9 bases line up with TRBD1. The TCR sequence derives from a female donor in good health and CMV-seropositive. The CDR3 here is CATSGQGAYEQYF. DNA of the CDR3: TGTGCCACCTCGGGACAGGGTGCCTACGAGCAGTACTTC.